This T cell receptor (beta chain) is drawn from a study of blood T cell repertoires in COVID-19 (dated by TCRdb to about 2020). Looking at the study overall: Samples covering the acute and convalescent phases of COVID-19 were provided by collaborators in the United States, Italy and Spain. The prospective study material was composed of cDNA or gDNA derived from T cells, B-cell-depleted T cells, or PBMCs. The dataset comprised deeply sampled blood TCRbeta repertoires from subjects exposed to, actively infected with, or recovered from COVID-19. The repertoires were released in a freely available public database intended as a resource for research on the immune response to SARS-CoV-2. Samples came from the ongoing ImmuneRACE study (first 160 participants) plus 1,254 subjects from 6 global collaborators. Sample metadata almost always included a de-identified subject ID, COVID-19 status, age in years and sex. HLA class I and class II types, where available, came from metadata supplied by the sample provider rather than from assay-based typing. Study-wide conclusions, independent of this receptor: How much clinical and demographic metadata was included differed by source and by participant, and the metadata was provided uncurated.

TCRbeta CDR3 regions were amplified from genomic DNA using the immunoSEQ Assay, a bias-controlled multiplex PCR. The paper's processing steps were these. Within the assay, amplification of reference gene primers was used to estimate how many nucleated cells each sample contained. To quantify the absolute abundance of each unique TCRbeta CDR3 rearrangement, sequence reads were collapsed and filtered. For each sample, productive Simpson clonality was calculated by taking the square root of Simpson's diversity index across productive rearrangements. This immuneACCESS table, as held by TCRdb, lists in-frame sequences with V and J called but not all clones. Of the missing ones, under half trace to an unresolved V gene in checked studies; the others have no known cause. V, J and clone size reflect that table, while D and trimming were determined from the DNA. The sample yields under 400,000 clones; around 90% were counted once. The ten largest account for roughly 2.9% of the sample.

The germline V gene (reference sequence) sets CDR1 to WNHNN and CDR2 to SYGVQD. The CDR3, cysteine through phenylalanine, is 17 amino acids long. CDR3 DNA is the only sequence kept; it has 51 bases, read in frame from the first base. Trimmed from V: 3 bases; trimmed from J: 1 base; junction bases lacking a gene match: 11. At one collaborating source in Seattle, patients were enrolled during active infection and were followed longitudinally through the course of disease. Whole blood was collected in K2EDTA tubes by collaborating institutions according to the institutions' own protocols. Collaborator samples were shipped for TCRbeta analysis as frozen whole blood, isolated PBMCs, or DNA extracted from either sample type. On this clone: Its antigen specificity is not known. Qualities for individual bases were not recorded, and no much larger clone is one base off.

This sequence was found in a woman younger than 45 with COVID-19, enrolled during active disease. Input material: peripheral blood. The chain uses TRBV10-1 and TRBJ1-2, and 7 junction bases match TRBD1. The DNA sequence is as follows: TGCGCCAGCAGTGAACCCGGGACAGCTCATTTTAACTATGGCTACACCTTC. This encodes CASSEPGTAHFNYGYTF.